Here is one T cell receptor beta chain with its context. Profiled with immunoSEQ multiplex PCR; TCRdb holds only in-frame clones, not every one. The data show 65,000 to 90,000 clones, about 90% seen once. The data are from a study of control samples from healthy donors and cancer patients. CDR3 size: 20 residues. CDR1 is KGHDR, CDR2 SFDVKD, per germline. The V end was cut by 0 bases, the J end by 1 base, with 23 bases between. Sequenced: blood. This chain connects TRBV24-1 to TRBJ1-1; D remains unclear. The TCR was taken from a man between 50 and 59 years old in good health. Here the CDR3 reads CATSDLPVRPVRGTNTEAFF. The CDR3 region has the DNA TGTGCCACCAGTGATTTGCCGGTTAGGCCAGTACGGGGAACGAACACTGAAGCTTTCTTT.